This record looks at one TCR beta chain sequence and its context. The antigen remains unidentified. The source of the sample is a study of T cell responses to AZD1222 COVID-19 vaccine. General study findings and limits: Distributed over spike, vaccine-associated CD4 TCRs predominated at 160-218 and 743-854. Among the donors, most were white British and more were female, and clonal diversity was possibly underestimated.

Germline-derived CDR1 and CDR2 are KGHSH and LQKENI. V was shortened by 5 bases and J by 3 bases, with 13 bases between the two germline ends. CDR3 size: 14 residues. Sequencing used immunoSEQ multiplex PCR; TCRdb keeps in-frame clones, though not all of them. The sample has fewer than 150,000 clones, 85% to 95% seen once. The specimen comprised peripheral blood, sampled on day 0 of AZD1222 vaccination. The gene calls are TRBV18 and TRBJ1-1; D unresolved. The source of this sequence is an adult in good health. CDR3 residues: CASSLFITDTEAFF. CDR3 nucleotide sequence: TGTGCCAGCTCATTATTCATAACAGACACTGAAGCTTTCTTT.